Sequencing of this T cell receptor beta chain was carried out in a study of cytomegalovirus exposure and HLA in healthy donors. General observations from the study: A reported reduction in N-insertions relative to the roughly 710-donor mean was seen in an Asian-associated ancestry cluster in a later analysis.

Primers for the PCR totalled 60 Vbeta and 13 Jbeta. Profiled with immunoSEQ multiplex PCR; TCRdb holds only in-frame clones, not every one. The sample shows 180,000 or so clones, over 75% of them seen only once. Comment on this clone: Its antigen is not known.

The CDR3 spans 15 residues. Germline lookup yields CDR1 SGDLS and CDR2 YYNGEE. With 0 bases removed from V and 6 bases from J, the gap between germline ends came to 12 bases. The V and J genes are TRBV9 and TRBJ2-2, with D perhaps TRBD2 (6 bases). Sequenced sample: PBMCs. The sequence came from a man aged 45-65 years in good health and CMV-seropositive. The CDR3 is CASSVEWGGAGELFF. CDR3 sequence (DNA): TGTGCCAGCAGCGTAGAGTGGGGAGGTGCCGGGGAGCTGTTTTTT.